Listed here is a single T cell receptor (beta chain). Assay execution proceeded at the deep level. Genomic DNA per cell subset filled all wells of several immunoSEQ plates. Each replicate PCR on the sorted subsets used approximately 180 ng DNA (roughly 30,000 T cell genomes). Some clones are missing from TCRdb's copy, which holds only in-frame ones; the method was immunoSEQ multiplex PCR. The sample has around 2.3 million clones, 90% to 97% seen once; the top ten hold 0.1% to 0.15%. The sample comes from a study of shared clonotypes between healthy human individuals. Germline V gene lookup returns CDR1 WNHNN and CDR2 SYGVQD (reference sequence). The CDR3 totals 13 residues. V was cut by 5 bases and J by 2 bases, with 8 bases left in between. Naive CD4+ cells were CD45RA-selected; the remaining cells were memory.

This receptor was identified in a man between 18 and 29 years old in good health. The rearrangement uses TRBV10-1 and TRBJ2-3; D is uncertain. The sample comprised naive CD4+ T cells sorted from blood. Subset in this sample: CD45RA+ positively selected. The CDR3 region is CASSLANTDTQYF. The CDR3 coding sequence is TGCGCCAGCAGTTTGGCCAACACAGATACGCAGTATTTT.